A selection of T cell receptor beta chains follows, all from one sample in a study of CD8 T cells in ankylosing spondylitis. In TCRdb, the 5' RACE reads were re-called with MiXCR into one record per CDR3 protein. The table records about 300,000 distinct CDR3 sequences, around 21% of them present only once. What was sequenced was blood, either unsorted or a sorted T cell fraction (not recorded which). The source of these receptors is a female donor with ankylosing spondylitis or in good health (not recorded which). CDR3s include the opening cysteine and the closing phenylalanine or tryptophan. The D gene is left open where the match is weak. A row's size may be missing; if present it is once, few, many or a size class.

CDR3 DNA | CDR3 protein | CDR3 length | V gene | clone size | J gene | D gene
TGTGCCAGCAGCCTTCATAGCGGGAGGCCGGGTAATGAGCAGTTCTTC | CASSLHSGRPGNEQFF | 16 | TRBV7-2 | few | TRBJ2-1 | TRBD2
TGCAGCGGTAGTTACAGGGATGAGCAGTTCTTC | CSGSYRDEQFF | 11 | TRBV29-1 | many | TRBJ2-1 | -
TGCAGTGCTGATACTAGCGGGAGGGGACCCGAGACCCAGTACTTC | CSADTSGRGPETQYF | 15 | TRBV20-1 | - | TRBJ2-5 | TRBD2
TGCGCCAGCAGCCCCGGACTTCTCACAGATACGCAGTATTTT | CASSPGLLTDTQYF | 14 | TRBV5-1 | many | TRBJ2-3 | -
TGTGCCAGCAGTTTAGGGGCGGGTGGGGGTGGCACAGATACGCAGTATTTT | CASSLGAGGGGTDTQYF | 17 | TRBV6-5 | few | TRBJ2-3 | -
TGCAGTGCTGGGGGACAGGGGGCAGATACGCAGTATTTT | CSAGGQGADTQYF | 13 | TRBV20-1 | - | TRBJ2-3 | TRBD1
TGTGCTAGCAGCCTTAGTGTCTTCGGGGAGCTGTTTTTT | CASSLSVFGELFF | 13 | TRBV7-7 | - | TRBJ2-2 | -
TGCAGTGCTAGAGTCGGAGAGGGGACCTACGAGCAGTACTTC | CSARVGEGTYEQYF | 14 | TRBV20-1 | - | TRBJ2-7 | -
TGTGCCAGCAGTCCCGTCGGGACTAGCGGGAGTTCTACGCAGTATTTT | CASSPVGTSGSSTQYF | 16 | TRBV4-2 | - | TRBJ2-3 | TRBD2
TGTGCCAGCTCATCATCCGAGAGGGTCGGCAATGAGCAGTTCTTC | CASSSSERVGNEQFF | 15 | TRBV18 | - | TRBJ2-1 | -
TGTGCCAGCAGCAGGGGACCATCCGAGGGGCAGTACTTC | CASSRGPSEGQYF | 13 | TRBV5-6 | few | TRBJ2-7 | -
TGTGCCAGTAGCGAGAATTTGAGTGGCTACACCTTC | CASSENLSGYTF | 12 | TRBV19 | - | TRBJ1-2 | -
TGTGCCAGCAGGACCCGGCGGGAGGGGACGAGTACCGGGGAGCTGTTTTTT | CASRTRREGTSTGELFF | 17 | TRBV6-1 | once | TRBJ2-2 | TRBD2
TGTGCCAGCAGCCCCCCAGGGGGAGTGGCCCAGTACTTC | CASSPPGGVAQYF | 13 | TRBV7-6 | - | TRBJ2-5 | TRBD1
TGTGCCAGCAGCTTACTAATACAGCAGTACTTC | CASSLLIQQYF | 11 | TRBV7-2 | many | TRBJ2-7 | -
TGCAGCGTTGCGGGACAGGGACCTACGAATGAGCAGTTCTTC | CSVAGQGPTNEQFF | 14 | TRBV29-1 | - | TRBJ2-1 | TRBD1
TGTGCCAGCAGCCCTCGGGCGGGGACCCACGAGCAGTACTTC | CASSPRAGTHEQYF | 14 | TRBV2 | few | TRBJ2-7 | -
TGTGCCAGCAGTTACACCGAGGTAGGGCAAGCGGGTAATGAGCAGTTCTTC | CASSYTEVGQAGNEQFF | 17 | TRBV6-5 | many | TRBJ2-1 | -
TGTGCCAGCAGCCCGTACTCATACAGGGATACCTACGAGCAGTACTTC | CASSPYSYRDTYEQYF | 16 | TRBV7-2 | - | TRBJ2-7 | -
TGTGCCAGCAGCTTAAGGGACATCTCCTACGAGCAGTACTTC | CASSLRDISYEQYF | 14 | TRBV7-6 | - | TRBJ2-7 | -
TGTGCCAGCAGCGCTTATCAGATACCCCTCCACTTT | CASSAYQIPLHF | 12 | TRBV7-9 | few | TRBJ1-6 | -
TGTGCCAGCAGTGAAATGACTAGCGGGATTGGCGAGCAGTTCTTC | CASSEMTSGIGEQFF | 15 | TRBV25-1 | few | TRBJ2-1 | TRBD2